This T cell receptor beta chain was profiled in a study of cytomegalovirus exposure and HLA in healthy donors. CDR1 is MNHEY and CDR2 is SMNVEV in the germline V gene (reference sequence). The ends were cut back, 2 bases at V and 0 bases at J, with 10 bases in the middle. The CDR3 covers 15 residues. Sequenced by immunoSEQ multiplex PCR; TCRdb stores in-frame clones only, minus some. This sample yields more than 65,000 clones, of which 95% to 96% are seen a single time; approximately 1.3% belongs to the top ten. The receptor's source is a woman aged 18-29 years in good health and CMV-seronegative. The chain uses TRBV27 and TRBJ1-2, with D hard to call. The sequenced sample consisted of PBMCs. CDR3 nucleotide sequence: TGTGCCAGCAGTTTAGCCTATAGCTCTAACTATGGCTACACCTTC. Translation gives CASSLAYSSNYGYTF.